This is a list of T cell receptor beta chains from one sample in a study of Ad26.COV2.S vaccination and SARS-CoV-2 variants. Profiling relied on immunoSEQ multiplex PCR, and the TCRdb table lists in-frame clones only, not all of them. The repertoire holds fewer than 500,000 clones, 75% to 90% seen once, with around 2.6% in the top ten. Material: peripheral blood, obtained in a trial of Ad26.COV2.S vaccine versus placebo. These receptors came from a person aged 18-60 years who received the Ad26.COV2.S COVID-19 vaccine or a placebo. Both conserved end residues are part of each CDR3. D genes are given only for firm matches. The size of a clone is reported for some rows only, either as once, few or many, or as a class for expanded clones.

abundance,v_gene,d_gene,j_gene,CDR3nt,CDR3aa
.,TRBV5-6,.,TRBJ2-1,TGTGCCACCGAACAGGTAGGGGTCTACAATGAGCAGTTCTTC,CATEQVGVYNEQFF
.,TRBV2,TRBD2,TRBJ2-3,TGTGCCAGCAGTGTGGTTGTAGCGGGGCACACAGATACGCAGTATTTT,CASSVVVAGHTDTQYF
.,TRBV19,.,TRBJ2-1,TGTGCCAGTAGTATGGTAGCGACTTACAATGAGCAGTTCTTC,CASSMVATYNEQFF
.,TRBV3-1/TRBV3-2,TRBD2,TRBJ2-1,TGTGCCAGCGGACTAGCGGGAGTCAATGAGCAGTTCTTC,CASGLAGVNEQFF
once,TRBV7-3,TRBD1,TRBJ1-3,TGTGCCAGCAGCCCCGACAGGGACAGGACCAACACCATATATTTT,CASSPDRDRTNTIYF
few,TRBV6-2/TRBV6-3,TRBD1,TRBJ1-2,TGTGCCAGCAGTCGGACAGGGAGGTATGGCTACACCTTC,CASSRTGRYGYTF
.,TRBV9,.,TRBJ1-1,TGTGCCAGCAGCGAGACAGGTTCCACTGAAGCTTTCTTT,CASSETGSTEAFF
few,TRBV6-5,TRBD1,TRBJ2-7,TGTGCCAGCAGCCGAGACAGGGAGTACGAGCAGTACTTC,CASSRDREYEQYF
.,TRBV5-6,TRBD2,TRBJ2-5,TGTGCCAGCAGCTTGGACGACTTAGCGGGAGTGAAGACCCAGTACTTC,CASSLDDLAGVKTQYF
.,TRBV5-1,TRBD1,TRBJ1-6,TGCGCCAGCAGCTTGGGACCCGCCGGGACAGGAAATTCACCCCTCCACTTT,CASSLGPAGTGNSPLHF
.,TRBV24-1,TRBD2,TRBJ2-3,TGTGCCACATCTAGCGGCAGCACAGATACGCAGTATTTT,CATSSGSTDTQYF
.,TRBV19,.,TRBJ2-3,TGTGCCAGCCGCAACTCCGGTAGCACAGATACGCAGTATTTT,CASRNSGSTDTQYF
.,TRBV5-1,.,TRBJ1-1,TGCGCCAGCAGCTTTGATCTGGGGGCCGGGGTCGACACTGAAGCTTTCTTT,CASSFDLGAGVDTEAFF
.,TRBV18,.,TRBJ1-5,TGTGCCAGCTCACCAGAAGTAGGCAATCAGCCCCAGCATTTT,CASSPEVGNQPQHF
.,TRBV5-4,.,TRBJ2-7,TGTGCCAGCAGCTTGGGCCGAAACTACAACGAGCAGTACTTC,CASSLGRNYNEQYF
.,TRBV14,.,TRBJ1-1,TGTGCCAGCAGCCAAGAGGGTTTAGGGAACACTGAAGCTTTCTTT,CASSQEGLGNTEAFF
.,TRBV9,TRBD1,TRBJ2-5,TGTGCCAGCAGCGTAGCTTACAAGTCTGGGAGACAGGGTGTGGAGACCCAGTACTTC,CASSVAYKSGRQGVETQYF
.,TRBV19,TRBD1,TRBJ1-2,TGTGCCAGTAGTATGACAGGGAACTATGGCTACACCTTC,CASSMTGNYGYTF
.,TRBV15,.,TRBJ1-4,TGTGCCACCAGCAGATGGGGCGGGGAAAAACTGTTTTTT,CATSRWGGEKLFF
.,TRBV6-7,.,TRBJ2-1,TGTGCCAGCAGTTATCGCCGGGGTCGGACCCCAGTCTCGGAGCAGTTCTTC,CASSYRRGRTPVSEQFF
.,TRBV13,TRBD1,TRBJ1-4,TGTGCCAGCAGCTTAAGGACCCCGGGACAGGGAGAAACTAATGAAAAACTGTTTTTT,CASSLRTPGQGETNEKLFF
.,TRBV5-1,TRBD2,TRBJ2-5,TGCGCCAGCAGCAGCGGGGGGGTACAAGAGACCCAGTACTTC,CASSSGGVQETQYF
.,TRBV5-4,.,TRBJ2-5,TGTGCCAGCAGCTCTCAGGAGACCCAGTACTTC,CASSSQETQYF
.,TRBV5-5,.,TRBJ2-1,TGTGCCAGCAGCTTCTTTTCGGGAAGGAACTACTACAATGAGCAGTTCTTC,CASSFFSGRNYYNEQFF
.,TRBV3-1/TRBV3-2,.,TRBJ2-1,TGTGCCAGCAGCCAAGTCGATTCGGGGCCCTCTGATGAGCAGTTCTTC,CASSQVDSGPSDEQFF
.,TRBV9,.,TRBJ2-5,TGTGCCAGCAGCGTAGCCCCTAATCAAGAGACCCAGTACTTC,CASSVAPNQETQYF
.,TRBV5-1,.,TRBJ2-3,TGCGCCAGCAGCTTACAGCAGTTCACAGATACGCAGTATTTT,CASSLQQFTDTQYF
.,TRBV6-5,TRBD1,TRBJ1-1,TGTGCCAGCAACCGGGACAGGGGGCTCTCTGAAGCTTTCTTT,CASNRDRGLSEAFF
.,TRBV5-1,TRBD1,TRBJ1-2,TGCGCCAGCAGACGCGCGACAGGGAACTATGGCTACACCTTC,CASRRATGNYGYTF
.,TRBV6-2/TRBV6-3,.,TRBJ1-4,TGTGCCAGCAGTTACTCCCAGGATGCAACTAATGAAAAACTGTTTTTT,CASSYSQDATNEKLFF
few,TRBV7-9,.,TRBJ1-6,TGTGCCAGCAGCCCGAGGGGGAATTCACCCCTCCACTTT,CASSPRGNSPLHF
.,TRBV4-1,.,TRBJ2-1,TGCGCCAGCAGCCCCCAAGGTGGGTGGGATGAGCAGTTCTTC,CASSPQGGWDEQFF
.,TRBV7-9,TRBD2,TRBJ2-7,TGTGCCAGCAGTAGCCGTCAGGGCGGGGGAGTGCAGTACTTC,CASSSRQGGGVQYF